This T cell receptor beta chain was observed in a study of T cells in Graves' hyperthyroidism and ophthalmopathy. The germline CDR1 and CDR2 sequences are LGHDT and YNNKEL (reference sequence). The V and J ends lost 5 bases and 6 bases, in that order; junction bases with no gene match: 9. CDR3 length equals 14 residues. RNA transcripts gave rise to amplified TCR beta CDR3 regions. First-round RT-PCR targeting the TCR CDR3 was performed with the HTBI primer set. TCRdb fed the multiplex PCR reads into MiXCR, producing one record per CDR3 protein. The sample lists about 560,000 distinct CDR3 sequences; around 14% were seen once. This clonotype has ten or more counts.

Sequenced input: blood. This clonotype originated in a woman aged 25 to 39 with Graves' hyperthyroidism. V usage is TRBV3-1 and J usage is TRBJ2-7, with TRBD2 identical over 8 bases. The CDR3 region has the DNA TGTGCCAGCAGCGACCCGGGACTAGTGTTCGAGCAGTACTTC. Its translation is CASSDPGLVFEQYF.